Following are 8 T cell receptor beta chains from one sample sequenced in a study of CD8 T cells in Susac syndrome. The RNA, about 0.5 to 1 ug, was put through reverse transcription using random hexamers. MiXCR, run by TCRdb on the immunoSEQ multiplex PCR reads, gives a single entry per CDR3 protein. Of some 94,000 distinct CDR3 sequences in the sample, about 93% were seen once. Sequenced input: CD4+ T cells from PBMCs. The source is a human donor with Susac syndrome.

The rearrangement uses TRBV20-1 and TRBJ2-7; D not resolved. This CDR3 comprises 14 residues. V was cut by 4 bases and J by 0 bases, with 13 bases left in between. Germline values: CDR1 DFQATT, CDR2 SNEGSKA (reference sequence). CDR3 sequence: CSATTVPFSYEQYF. Written as DNA, the CDR3 is TGCAGTGCTACTACAGTGCCTTTCTCCTACGAGCAGTACTTC.

The chain carries TRBV6-2 or TRBV6-3 and TRBJ2-4, with 12 bases fitting TRBD2. From germline, CDR1 is MNHEY and CDR2 SVGEGT. The J segment lost 8 bases and the V segment lost 4 bases, leaving 12 bases of the junction unmatched. The CDR3 consists of 17 residues. The chain's CDR3 is CASSSYHGLAGLDIQYF. The DNA for the CDR3 is TGTGCCAGCAGTTCCTACCACGGACTAGCGGGGCTGGACATTCAGTACTTC.

On this clonotype: The junction shows a germline mismatch at one end, possibly a read error. V usage is TRBV7-9 and J usage is TRBJ1-1; D is uncertain. This CDR3 has 10 amino acids. Germline V gene lookup returns CDR1 SEHNR and CDR2 FQNEAQ (reference sequence). The CDR3: CASSLGATNF. CDR3 sequence (DNA): TGTGCCAGCAGCTTAGGCGCCACAAACTTT.

This chain connects TRBV28 to TRBJ2-2; no definite D call. V was trimmed by 10 bases and J by 3 bases, leaving 12 bases between them. The germline V gene has CDR1 MDHEN and CDR2 SYDVKM. The CDR3 runs to 13 residues. The CDR3 DNA reads TGTGCCACGGTCCGCGGCGACACCGGGGAGCTGTTTTTT. This codes for CATVRGDTGELFF.

J is TRBJ1-1 and V is TRBV6-5; TRBD1 aligns across 7 bases. CDR3 length: 15 amino acids. Germline lookup yields CDR1 MNHEY and CDR2 SVGAGI. V lost 0 bases and J lost 4; bases outside the gene matches: 5. In nucleotides, the CDR3 is TGTGCCAGCAGTTACTCCCAGGGGGTGGGCACTGAAGCTTTCTTT. Its translation: CASSYSQGVGTEAFF.

The chain joins TRBV12-3 or TRBV12-4 to TRBJ2-3; D unresolved. This CDR3 has 11 amino acids. With 4 bases removed from V and 5 bases from J, the gap between germline ends came to 4 bases. The chain's CDR3 is CASSSVDTQYF. The CDR3 DNA reads as TGTGCCAGCAGTTCTGTAGATACGCAGTATTTT.

The rearrangement joins TRBV29-1 to TRBJ1-1; possible D gene TRBD1, 5 bases. The germline V and J ends were trimmed by 4 bases and 0 bases, with 18 bases remaining between them. This CDR3 comprises 16 residues. The germline gives CDR1 SQVTM, CDR2 ANQGSEA. CDR3 sequence: CSVASSGRGLNTEAFF. The CDR3, as DNA: TGCAGCGTTGCGTCCTCAGGGAGGGGTTTGAACACTGAAGCTTTCTTT. Combining the CDR3 with reference TRBV29-1 and TRBJ1-1 gives the whole variable domain SAVISQKPSRDICQRGTSLTIQCQVDSQVTMMFWYRQQPGQSLTLIATANQGSEATYESGFVIDKFPISRPNLTFSTLTVSNMSPEDSSIYLCSVASSGRGLNTEAFFGQGTRLTVV.

The V call is TRBV3-1, the J call TRBJ1-6; D gene uncertain. CDR3 length: 15 residues. Germline V gene lookup returns CDR1 LGHDT and CDR2 YNNKEL (reference sequence). Between the trimmed V and J ends, which lost 4 bases and 1 base, there was a span of 8 bases. The CDR3 sequence: CASSLGRSYNSPLHF. The DNA of the CDR3 is TGTGCCAGCAGCCTAGGGAGGTCCTATAATTCACCCCTCCACTTT.